What follows are 19 T cell receptor beta chains derived from one specimen sequenced in a study of Graves' ophthalmopathy and Graves' hyperthyroidism. RNA transcripts yielded amplified TCR beta CDR3 regions. HTBI primers were used in a first-round RT-PCR, which preceded a second-round multiplex PCR. TCRdb reprocessed the multiplex PCR reads via MiXCR and lists one record per CDR3 protein. The sample contains approximately 1.2 million distinct CDR3 sequences, 35% to 45% of which appear only once. The source material was peripheral blood or thyroid tissue (not recorded which). These receptors were taken from an adult man with Graves' hyperthyroidism.

The sample holds many counts of this clonotype. V and J are TRBV29-1 and TRBJ2-7; TRBD2 is a possible D gene (6 bases). Trimming cost V 7 bases and J 1 base, with 8 bases left between them. Germline V gene data show CDR1 as SQVTM and CDR2 as ANQGSEA. CDR3 size: 11 residues. The CDR3 DNA is TGCAGCGGCCTAGCGTCCTACGAGCAGTACTTC. Protein: CSGLASYEQYF.

In this sample, this clonotype turned up many times. The V and J genes are TRBV12-3 or TRBV12-4 and TRBJ1-6, with 9 positions matching TRBD1. CDR3 length equals 14 residues. V trimming: 6 bases; J trimming: 7 bases; junction bases outside the gene matches: 4. The CDR3 DNA reads TGTGCCAGCAGCTTGACAGGGGGAAATTCACCCCTCCACTTT. The encoded protein is CASSLTGGNSPLHF.

Many counts were recorded for this clonotype. The genes are TRBV10-3 and TRBJ2-7; D might be TRBD1 (6 bases). V was clipped by 6 bases and J by 7 bases, with 10 bases between them. The CDR3 sequence is 11 residues long. CDR1 and CDR2 (germline): ENHRY, SYGVKD. The CDR3 region is CAISKTGEQYF. The CDR3 DNA sequence: TGTGCCATCAGCAAGACAGGAGAGCAGTACTTC.

The chain is built from TRBV29-1 and TRBJ2-5, with 9 positions matching TRBD2. CDR1 is SQVTM, CDR2 ANQGSEA, per germline. This CDR3 contains 13 residues. CDR3 coding DNA: TGCAGGTCTAGCGGGGCCAGGGAGGAGACCCAGTACTTC. It codes for CRSSGAREETQYF.

This clonotype was found many times. The V call is TRBV30, the J call TRBJ1-1, with 9 bases fitting TRBD1. V shed 3 bases, J shed 1 base, and the junction held 0 bases outside the gene matches. CDR3 length: 13 residues. Germline CDR1 reads GTSNPN; CDR2 reads SVGIG (reference sequence). CDR3: CAWRGQGNTEAFF. CDR3 in DNA: TGTGCCTGGAGGGGACAGGGGAACACTGAAGCTTTCTTT.

The chain combines TRBV5-5 with TRBJ2-7; the D is unclear. Germline CDR1 and CDR2: SGHKS and YYEKEE (reference sequence). This CDR3 has 14 amino acids. V was clipped by 5 bases and J by 4 bases, with 16 bases between them. DNA of the CDR3: TGTGCCAGCAGTTTTTCATCTAAAGGGTACGAGCAGTACTTC. This encodes CASSFSSKGYEQYF. Using reference TRBV5-5 and TRBJ2-7 for the parts outside the CDR3, the full variable domain is DAGVTQSPTHLIKTRGQQVTLRCSPISGHKSVSWYQQVLGQGPQFIFQYYEKEERGRGNFPDRFSARQFPNYSSELNVNALLLGDSALYLCASSFSSKGYEQYFGPGTRLTVT.

This clonotype came up many times. The rearrangement joins TRBV7-9 to TRBJ1-3, with D possibly matching TRBD1 (6 bases). Germline V gives CDR1 SEHNR, CDR2 FQNEAQ (reference sequence). V was clipped by 7 bases and J by 0 bases, with 13 bases between them. The CDR3 extends over 15 amino acids. As DNA, the CDR3 is TGTGCCAGCACCCCTGACAGGAGCTCTGGAAACACCATATATTTT. Amino acids: CASTPDRSSGNTIYF.

Remarks on this clonotype: The junction departs from germline at one end; a sequencing error may be responsible. The rearrangement links TRBV6-1 to TRBJ2-2; D ambiguous. The CDR3 runs 13 residues. Germline values: CDR1 MNHNS, CDR2 SASEGT. The CDR3 loop is CAISQSNTGELFF. In nucleotides, the CDR3 is TGTGCCATCAGTCAATCGAACACCGGGGAGCTGTTTTTT.

The table lists this clonotype with a few counts. The chain combines TRBV7-6 with TRBJ1-1; D unclear. Germline CDR1 SGHVS, CDR2 FNYEAQ. The length of the CDR3 is 13 residues. V lost 5 bases to trimming and J lost 3 bases, with 10 bases between them. The CDR3 region is CASSRLRDTEAFF. The CDR3 DNA is TGTGCCAGCAGCCGACTCCGGGACACTGAAGCTTTCTTT.

This clonotype was detected only once. The J gene is TRBJ1-4, the V gene TRBV29-1, with D tentatively TRBD1 (6 bases). This CDR3 is built from 11 residues. Trimming pared 7 bases from V and 6 bases from J, leaving 9 bases between. From germline, CDR1 is SQVTM and CDR2 ANQGSEA. DNA of the CDR3: TGCAGCGCGACAGGATATGAAAAACTGTTTTTT. This codes for CSATGYEKLFF.

This clonotype was seen more than once but under ten times. This sequence joins TRBV11-2 and TRBJ2-7; the D is unclear. V lost 5 bases and J 2 bases, leaving 13 bases between the germline ends. The germline V gene encodes CDR1 SGHAT and CDR2 FQNNGV. The CDR3 is made up of 14 amino acids. The DNA of the CDR3 is TGTGCCAGCAGCCAAGATCCCAGGACCTACGAGCAGTACTTC. Translating gives CASSQDPRTYEQYF.

This clonotype was seen more than once but under ten times. V usage is TRBV10-3 and J usage is TRBJ1-2; D may be TRBD1 (5 bases). Trimming pared 10 bases from V and 8 bases from J, leaving 14 bases between. The CDR3 loop spans 11 amino acids. CDR1 and CDR2 from the germline V gene are ENHRY and SYGVKD. The CDR3: CATTLGQGYTF. The CDR3 DNA reads TGTGCCACTACTCTGGGGCAGGGCTACACCTTC.

This clonotype was seen just once. A clone one base away is much larger, so this may be a read error. The V and J genes are TRBV5-1 and TRBJ2-7, with 8 bases that match TRBD1. CDR1 and CDR2 (germline): SGHRS, YFSETQ. J was trimmed by 4 bases and V by 4 bases; bases with no gene match: 7. This CDR3 contains 14 residues. CDR3 region: CASSDDRGSYEQYF. CDR3 bases: TGCGCCAGCAGCGACGACAGGGGATCGTACGAGCAGTACTTC.

The J gene is TRBJ1-1, the V gene TRBV5-8; no firm D call. The CDR3 extends over 12 amino acids. V lost 3 bases, J lost 7 bases, and 10 bases lay in between. Germline lookup yields CDR1 SGHTS and CDR2 YDEGEE. CDR3 protein: CASSSQQLEAFF. Written as DNA, the CDR3 is TGTGCCAGCAGCTCCCAGCAACTTGAAGCTTTCTTT. The variable domain in full, completed from reference TRBV5-8 and TRBJ1-1, reads EAGVTQSPTHLIKTRGQQATLRCSPISGHTSVYWYQQALGLGLQFLLWYDEGEERNRGNFPPRFSGRQFPNYSSELNVNALELEDSALYLCASSSQQLEAFFGQGTRLTVV.

To note about this clonotype: One end of the junction is discordant with germline, which a read error may explain. DNA of the CDR3: TGTGCCAGCAGTGAAGAACTGTTTTTT. Translation: CASSEELFF. This rearrangement joins TRBV2 to TRBJ1-4; D call uncertain. This CDR3 comprises 9 residues. The germline V gene has CDR1 SNHLY and CDR2 FYNNEI.

This clonotype showed up many times. The chain combines TRBV29-1 with TRBJ1-2, with D possibly TRBD1 on 6 matching bases. The ends were cut back, 2 bases at V and 7 bases at J, with 23 bases in the middle. There are 16 residues in the CDR3. Germline V gene sequence: CDR1 SQVTM, CDR2 ANQGSEA. CDR3 bases: TGCAGCGTTGAACGGGAAGGGGGTTCTGCGTCGGGTGGCTACACCTTC. This translates into CSVEREGGSASGGYTF.

This clonotype was counted a few times. V and J are TRBV6-5 and TRBJ1-4, with D perhaps matching TRBD1 (5 bases). This CDR3 is built from 14 residues. V lost 6 bases to trimming and J lost 7 bases, with 15 bases between them. Per germline, CDR1 MNHEY and CDR2 SVGAGI. CDR3 sequence (DNA): TGTGCCAGCAGCCCTCACAGGATTTTTGAAAAACTGTTTTTT. Translation: CASSPHRIFEKLFF.

This clonotype was recorded many times. This chain joins TRBV7-6 and TRBJ1-2, with no clear D. The V gene's germline CDR1 is SGHVS and CDR2 FNYEAQ. The ends were cut back, 4 bases at V and 6 bases at J, with 21 bases in the middle. The CDR3 spans 16 residues. CDR3 nucleotides: TGTGCCAGCAGCTCCAACGCTGGAGGGAGGGTCCATGGCTACACCTTC. It specifies CASSSNAGGRVHGYTF.

The chain has TRBV11-2 and TRBJ1-1; D unresolved. CDR3 length equals 13 residues. V lost 6 bases and J lost 1, with 9 bases in between. The germline V gene encodes CDR1 SGHAT and CDR2 FQNNGV. The CDR3 region has the DNA TGTGCCAGCAGATCGATGAGGAACACTGAAGCTTTCTTT. Translated, it gives CASRSMRNTEAFF. Variable domain in full (rest from reference TRBV11-2 and TRBJ1-1): EAGVAQSPRYKIIEKRQSVAFWCNPISGHATLYWYQQILGQGPKLLIQFQNNGVVDDSQLPKDRFSAERLKGVDSTLKIQPAKLEDSAVYLCASRSMRNTEAFFGQGTRLTVV.